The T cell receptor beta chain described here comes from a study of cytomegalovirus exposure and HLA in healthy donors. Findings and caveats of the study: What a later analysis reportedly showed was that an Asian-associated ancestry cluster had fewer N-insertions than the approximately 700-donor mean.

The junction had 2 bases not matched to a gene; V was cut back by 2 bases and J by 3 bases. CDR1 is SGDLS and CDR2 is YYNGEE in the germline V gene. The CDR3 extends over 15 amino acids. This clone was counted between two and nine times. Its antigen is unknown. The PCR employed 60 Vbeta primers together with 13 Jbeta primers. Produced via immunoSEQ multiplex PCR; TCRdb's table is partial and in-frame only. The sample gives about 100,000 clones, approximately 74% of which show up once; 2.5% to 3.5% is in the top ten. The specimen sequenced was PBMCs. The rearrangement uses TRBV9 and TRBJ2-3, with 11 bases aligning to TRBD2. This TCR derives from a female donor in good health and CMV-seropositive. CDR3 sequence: CASSVSSGRTDTQYF. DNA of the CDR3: TGTGCCAGCAGCGTCTCTAGCGGGAGGACAGATACGCAGTATTTT. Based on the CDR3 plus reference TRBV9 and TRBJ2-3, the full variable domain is DSGVTQTPKHLITATGQRVTLRCSPRSGDLSVYWYQQSLDQGLQFLIQYYNGEERAKGNILERFSAQQFPDLHSELNLSSLELGDSALYFCASSVSSGRTDTQYFGPGTRLTVL.